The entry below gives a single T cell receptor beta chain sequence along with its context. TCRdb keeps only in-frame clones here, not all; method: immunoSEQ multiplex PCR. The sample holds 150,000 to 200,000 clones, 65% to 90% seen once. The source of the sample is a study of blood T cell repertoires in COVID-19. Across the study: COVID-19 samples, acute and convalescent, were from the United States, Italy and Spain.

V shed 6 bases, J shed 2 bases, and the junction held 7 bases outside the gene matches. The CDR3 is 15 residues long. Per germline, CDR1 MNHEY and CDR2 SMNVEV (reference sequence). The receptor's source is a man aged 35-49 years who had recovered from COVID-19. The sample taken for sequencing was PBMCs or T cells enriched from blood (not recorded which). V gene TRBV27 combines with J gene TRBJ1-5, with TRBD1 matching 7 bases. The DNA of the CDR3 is TGTGCCAGCAGCAACAGGGGCGAGGGCAATCAGCCCCAGCATTTT. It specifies CASSNRGEGNQPQHF.